This T cell receptor (beta chain) was captured by sequencing in a study of vaccination and CD4 T cells after COVID-19. Study-level information: The convalescents included six males and four females, and among them two were Hispanic while seven were Caucasian. Collection of post-vaccine samples followed dose two by a median approximately 69 days, spanning a range of 14 to 241.

Concerning this clonotype itself: Its target is unknown.

CDR1 LNHDA and CDR2 SQIVND come from the germline V gene (reference sequence). J gave up 5 bases and V 3 bases, and 6 bases lay outside the gene matches. The CDR3 has 14 residues. The study's findings and limits: Convalescent patients saw a median around 86% of their reactive clones show up only after vaccination.

Treatment defined: roughly 11-day PBMC culture with coronavirus spike peptide pools or control peptides (ViraFEST assay). There were positive PCR dates ranging from March to December 2020, all predating US Alpha, Beta and Delta variants. The Oncomine TCR Beta short-read assay sequenced DNA from cultured CD4+ T cells. TCRdb ran MiXCR on the PCR reads and lists one entry per CDR3 protein. The sample includes about 20,000 distinct CDR3 sequences, about 52% of them seen just once. The chain employs TRBV19 and TRBJ2-5, with TRBD2 matching over 7 bases. The sequenced sample was CD4+ T cells from blood, cultured in vitro. The receptor was isolated from a human donor who had recovered from COVID-19. CDR3 DNA sequence: TGTGCCAGTAGTATTATGCGGGAGTACGAGACCCAGTACTTC. Amino acids: CASSIMREYETQYF.